This is a list of T cell receptor beta chains from one sample in a study of spatial heterogeneity in lung cancer. TCRdb re-analysed the 5' RACE reads in MiXCR, keeping a single row per CDR3 protein. This sample has over 10,000 distinct CDR3 sequences; around 3.7% occur once, and the top ten carry more than 40%. The specimen comprised PBMCs, sampled at surgery. The receptors were gathered from a male donor with early-stage non-small cell lung cancer. Each CDR3 is given with its conserved first and last residue. A D gene is named only where the DNA matches it firmly. Clone size is stated in some rows and not others, as once, few, many or a class when expanded.

.	.	TRBV28	TRBJ1-5	TGTGCCAGCAGAGCCGACAGGCTTAGCAATCAGCCCCAGCATTTT	CASRADRLSNQPQHF
.	many	TRBV6-5	TRBJ2-3	TGTGCCAGCAGCTACAGGCGCACAGATACGCAGTATTTT	CASSYRRTDTQYF
.	many	TRBV20-1	TRBJ2-5	TGCAGTGCTAGAACAGAGGATCCAAGAGAGGCCCAGTACTTC	CSARTEDPREAQYF
TRBD2	medium-sized	TRBV12-3/TRBV12-4	TRBJ2-7	TGTGCCAGCAGTTCGACTCTAGCGGGAGGGCCCTACGAGCAGTACTTC	CASSSTLAGGPYEQYF
.	few	TRBV7-2	TRBJ2-5	TGTGCCAGCAGCCCCAGGGTTGAAGAGACCCAGTACTTC	CASSPRVEETQYF
.	few	TRBV12-3/TRBV12-4	TRBJ2-1	TGTGCCAGCGATTTAGGGTCAAACAATGAGCAGTTCTTC	CASDLGSNNEQFF
.	few	TRBV6-1	TRBJ1-2	TGTGCCAGCAGTGATCAAGACCAAAGCCCCATCTATGGCTACACCTTC	CASSDQDQSPIYGYTF
.	few	TRBV7-2	TRBJ1-5	TGTGCCAGCAGCTTAATGCCAGGGGTAGGGCAGCCCCAGCATTTT	CASSLMPGVGQPQHF
TRBD1	.	TRBV5-4	TRBJ2-5	TGTGCCAGCAGCTTACAGGGGGCGCGGGAGACCCAGTACTTC	CASSLQGARETQYF
.	many	TRBV15	TRBJ1-6	TGTGCCACCAGCAGAGATTTAGGTATCCAGAGGAATTCACCCCTCCACTTT	CATSRDLGIQRNSPLHF
.	many	TRBV12-3/TRBV12-4	TRBJ2-7	TGTGCCAGCAGTTTACACGGGACTTGGTCTCGTGAGCAGTACTTC	CASSLHGTWSREQYF
TRBD2	many	TRBV7-3	TRBJ2-5	TGTGCCAGCAGCCCGGGACTAGAAGAGACCCAGTACTTC	CASSPGLEETQYF
.	few	TRBV30	TRBJ2-7	TGTGCCTGGGGGGACTCGCGCTACGAGCAGTACTTC	CAWGDSRYEQYF
.	.	TRBV3-2	TRBJ2-3	TGTGCCAGCAGCCCCAACAGGCGGCGGGATACGCAGTATTTT	CASSPNRRRDTQYF
.	many	TRBV28	TRBJ2-3	TGTGCCAGCATCCCAGGGCCGCGGGGATTGGATACGCAGTATTTT	CASIPGPRGLDTQYF
.	few	TRBV7-2	TRBJ1-1	TGTGCCAGCAGCCAGGGGCGAGGGACTGAAGCTTTCTTT	CASSQGRGTEAFF
.	many	TRBV4-3	TRBJ1-5	TGCGCCAGCAGCCAAGATTGGGGTAGCAATCAGCCCCAGCATTTT	CASSQDWGSNQPQHF
.	many	TRBV28	TRBJ2-2	TGTGCCAGCTTGGGACACAACACCGGGGAGCTGTTTTTT	CASLGHNTGELFF
.	many	TRBV20-1	TRBJ2-7	TGCAGTGTCCGGGATCTTACCTACGAGCAGTACTTC	CSVRDLTYEQYF
.	.	TRBV4-2	TRBJ2-7	TGTGCCAGCAGCCAAGGGGGGCTAGCGGAGACCTACGAGCAGTACTTC	CASSQGGLAETYEQYF
TRBD2	medium-sized	TRBV5-1	TRBJ2-5	TGCGCCAGCAGCCCAGGGACTAGCGGGAGGAGGGGAGAGACCCAGTACTTC	CASSPGTSGRRGETQYF
TRBD1	.	TRBV24-1	TRBJ2-5	TGTGCCACCAGTGCGGGACAGGGGGCAGGAGAGACCCAGTACTTC	CATSAGQGAGETQYF
.	many	TRBV12-3/TRBV12-4	TRBJ1-6	TGTGCCAGCAGTTTTTATTCACCCCTCCACTTT	CASSFYSPLHF
.	many	TRBV28	TRBJ2-2	TGTGCCAGCAGTCCCTCGGTGGGACAGAACACCGGGGAGCTGTTTTTT	CASSPSVGQNTGELFF
.	many	TRBV20-1	TRBJ2-3	TGCAGCCTCCGTAGTCGGGGGGACAACACAGATACGCAGTATTTT	CSLRSRGDNTDTQYF
.	many	TRBV10-3	TRBJ1-6	TGTGCCATCACGGCAGGAGGGTCACCCCTCCACTTT	CAITAGGSPLHF
TRBD2	many	TRBV20-1	TRBJ2-5	TGCAGTGCTAGAGCAACGCCCCTAGCGGGAGTTTGGGAGACCCAGTACTTC	CSARATPLAGVWETQYF